What follows is one T cell receptor (beta chain) and its context. The target antigen is unknown. The data stem from a study of T cell repertoires in cytomegalovirus infection. Study conclusions and caveats: What dominated the ex vivo response were HLA-C-restricted CMV-specific TCR beta clonotypes.

The length of the CDR3 is 15 residues. CDR1 is SNHLY and CDR2 is FYNNEI in the germline V gene. With 6 bases removed from V and 0 bases from J, the gap between germline ends came to 11 bases. TCRdb re-called the reads with MiXCR, one entry per CDR3 protein. The sample shows under 130,000 distinct CDR3 sequences, less than 55% of them seen only once. This clonotype was obtained from a human donor in good health (CMV status not recorded). Some clones in this sample may be carry-over from other donors' samples. The V call is TRBV2, the J call TRBJ1-4, with unresolved D. The material sequenced was CD8+ T cells from cultured PBMCs, taken from culture after CMV antigen stimulation. The CDR3 protein is CASSGGTATNEKLFF. Written as DNA, the CDR3 is TGTGCCAGCAGCGGCGGTACCGCAACTAATGAAAAACTGTTTTTT.